This T cell receptor (beta chain) was observed in a study of cytomegalovirus exposure and HLA in healthy donors. PCR was performed using 60 Vbeta and 13 Jbeta primers. TCRdb's table, derived via immunoSEQ multiplex PCR, lists solely in-frame clones and lacks some. There are 210,000 or so clones in the sample; roughly 85% occur only once, and around 2% lies in the top ten. The V and J ends lost 3 bases and 0 bases respectively, with 5 bases between them. The CDR3 has 14 residues. Germline V gene sequence: CDR1 SGHAT, CDR2 FQNNGV. The chain couples TRBV11-2 to TRBJ1-4, with D uncertain. The source of this sequence is a man aged 18 to 30 in good health and CMV-seronegative. The specimen was PBMCs. Written as DNA, the CDR3 is TGTGCCAGCAGCTTCAAGCCAACTAATGAAAAACTGTTTTTT. This sequence encodes CASSFKPTNEKLFF.